These 22 T cell receptor beta chains were all obtained from the same sample, sequenced in a study of T cells in Graves' hyperthyroidism and ophthalmopathy (dated by TCRdb to 2018 to 2020). Library generation was performed with multiplex PCR. The sequencer listed for this sample is Illumina HiSeq 2000. TCR beta CDR3 regions were amplified from RNA transcripts. The TCR CDR3 was subjected to a first round of RT-PCR using the HTBI primer set and the Qiagen OneStep RT-PCR kit. TCRdb trimmed the raw reads at Q25, called clones with MiXCR and kept productive beta chains. Each CDR3 protein gets just one entry, which takes the most common genes and DNA from the rows behind it. The sample includes 700,000 or so distinct CDR3 sequences, with more than 14% observed a single time. The ten largest clones take up approximately 12% of the sample. The sample comprised blood. The receptors stem from a woman between 50 and 59 years old with Graves' ophthalmopathy.

This rearrangement joins TRBV20-1 to TRBJ1-5; D is unclear. The CDR3 covers 11 residues. Trimming took off 2 bases at V and 9 bases at J, with 8 bases between the two ends. Germline-derived CDR1 and CDR2 are DFQATT and SNEGSKA (reference sequence). This CDR3 is CSARHNPPQHF. DNA of the CDR3: TGCAGTGCTAGACACAACCCGCCCCAGCATTTT.

Turning to this clonotype: Given a much more abundant clone one base away, this may be a read error. This CDR3 fails to terminate in the conserved phenylalanine or tryptophan, so it likely reflects a read error. The V call is TRBV3-1, the J call TRBJ2-7; D is undetermined. The CDR3 loop spans 12 amino acids. Germline V gene sequence: CDR1 LGHDT, CDR2 YNNKEL (reference sequence). Trimming took 4 bases from V and 3 from J, leaving 7 bases between them. CDR3 coding DNA: TGTGCCAGCAGCCGAGCGTTCTACGAGCAGTACCTC. Translation: CASSRAFYEQYL.

The table lists this clonotype with many counts. The V call is TRBV7-6, the J call TRBJ2-1; D possibly uses TRBD1 or TRBD2 (5 bases each). CDR3 length: 15 residues. V lost 5 bases to trimming and J lost 7 bases, with 18 bases between them. Germline V gives CDR1 SGHVS, CDR2 FNYEAQ. The CDR3 region is CASSNPGPTGNEQFF. In DNA, the CDR3 is TGTGCCAGCAGCAATCCGGGACCCACGGGGAATGAGCAGTTCTTC.

This clonotype appeared many times. J is TRBJ2-1 and V is TRBV6-2 or TRBV6-3; 11 bases map to TRBD2. V lost 6 bases, J lost 5 bases, and 9 bases stayed unmatched. Germline assignment: CDR1 MNHEY and CDR2 SVGEGT. The CDR3 runs to 16 residues. The CDR3 region has the DNA TGTGCCAGCAGCACCCTCCGACTAGCGGGAAACAATGAGCAGTTCTTC. This translates into CASSTLRLAGNNEQFF.

This clonotype was counted many times. The J gene is TRBJ2-7, the V gene TRBV7-2, with 8 bases that match TRBD1. V lost 4 bases, J lost 4 bases, and 9 bases stayed unmatched. CDR1 and CDR2 (germline): SGHTA, FQGNSA. The CDR3 extends over 15 amino acids. This CDR3 reads CASSYLGRGLYEQYF. The CDR3 DNA follows: TGTGCCAGCAGCTACCTTGGCAGGGGGCTTTACGAGCAGTACTTC.

This clonotype showed up many times. The chain links TRBV6-2 or TRBV6-3 to TRBJ2-5, with a tentative D call TRBD2 (5 bases). With 0 bases removed from V and 5 bases from J, the gap between germline ends came to 13 bases. The CDR3 length is 15 residues. Germline CDR1 MNHEY, CDR2 SVGEGT. The CDR3 nucleotides are TGTGCCAGCAGTTACTCGAATAAACTAGGGGAGACCCAGTACTTC. Residues: CASSYSNKLGETQYF.

The chain joins TRBV6-2 or TRBV6-3 to TRBJ1-1; TRBD1 matches 7 bases. Germline V gene sequence: CDR1 MNHEY, CDR2 SVGEGT. With 2 bases clipped from V and 5 bases from J, the junction kept 11 bases outside the gene matches. The CDR3 extends over 16 amino acids. The CDR3 loop reads CASSYTTGAGRTEAFF. In DNA, the CDR3 is TGTGCCAGCAGTTACACTACAGGGGCGGGGCGGACTGAAGCTTTCTTT.

There are many counts of this clonotype. The rearrangement uses TRBV11-1 and TRBJ2-7, with D unclear. Germline V CDR1 and CDR2: SGHAT, FQDESV (reference sequence). Trimming cost V 5 bases and J 0 bases, with 14 bases left between them. The CDR3 has 15 amino acids. CDR3 bases: TGTGCCAGCAGCCCCCGGCTTGAACCCTCCTACGAGCAGTACTTC. Translated, it gives CASSPRLEPSYEQYF.

The V and J genes are TRBV9 and TRBJ1-2, with D uncertain. The CDR3 runs 12 residues. Trimming shortened V by 0 bases and J by 0 bases, and 0 bases separated the two germline ends. Germline CDR1 and CDR2: SGDLS and YYNGEE. CDR3 DNA sequence: TGTGCCAGCAGCGTAGCTAACTATGGCTACACCTTC. It specifies CASSVANYGYTF. Variable domain in full (rest from reference TRBV9 and TRBJ1-2): DSGVTQTPKHLITATGQRVTLRCSPRSGDLSVYWYQQSLDQGLQFLIQYYNGEERAKGNILERFSAQQFPDLHSELNLSSLELGDSALYFCASSVANYGYTFGSGTRLTVV.

In its sample, this clonotype was seen many times. V is TRBV20-1 and J is TRBJ1-5; 8 bases are a match to TRBD1. Trimming took 6 bases from V and 1 from J; bases not matched to a gene: 5. The germline V gene encodes CDR1 DFQATT and CDR2 SNEGSKA (reference sequence). The CDR3 spans 14 residues. The CDR3 DNA reads as TGCAGTGCCAGGACAGGGAAAAGCAATCAGCCCCAGCATTTT. Amino acids: CSARTGKSNQPQHF.

There are many counts of this clonotype. The CDR3 nucleotides read TGTGCCAGCAGCCATCTCCAGGGACTAGCGGGCCCAACGGCCCGCACAGATACGCAGTATTTT. Translating gives CASSHLQGLAGPTARTDTQYF. The genes are TRBV3-1 and TRBJ2-3; 12 bases line up with TRBD2. Germline V gives CDR1 LGHDT, CDR2 YNNKEL (reference sequence). V lost 3 bases, J lost 1 base, and 17 bases stayed unmatched. The CDR3 has 21 residues.

This clonotype showed up just a few times. The genes are TRBV4-3 and TRBJ2-1; 11 bases fit TRBD2. The length of the CDR3 is 15 residues. CDR1 and CDR2 from the germline V gene are LGHNA and YSLEER. V was pared by 1 base and J by 9 bases, with 5 bases of the junction left unmatched. The CDR3 reads CASSQGVLAGGEQFF. DNA for the CDR3: TGCGCCAGCAGCCAAGGCGTTCTAGCGGGAGGTGAGCAGTTCTTC.

This clonotype showed up many times. This chain's CDR3 is CASSLRGLGPDTQYF. The CDR3 bases are TGCGCCAGCAGCTTGCGGGGTCTGGGCCCAGATACGCAGTATTTT. The J gene is TRBJ2-3, the V gene TRBV5-1; a weak D match, TRBD2 (5 bases). Germline V gives CDR1 SGHRS, CDR2 YFSETQ. Trimming stripped 1 base from V and 4 bases from J, with 13 bases between. This CDR3 region has 15 residues.

The sample holds many counts of this clonotype. The chain couples TRBV28 to TRBJ2-7; the match to TRBD2 covers 13 bases. Germline CDR1 is MDHEN and CDR2 is SYDVKM. The CDR3 covers 14 residues. The V gene end was trimmed by 4 bases and the J gene end by 6 bases; junction bases not matched to a gene: 3. CDR3 in DNA: TGTGCCAGCAGTTGGACTAGCGGGGGATTCGAGCAGTACTTC. Translating it yields CASSWTSGGFEQYF.

This clonotype was seen more than once but under ten times. V gene TRBV28 combines with J gene TRBJ1-4, with D maybe TRBD1 (5 bases). Trimming shortened V by 3 bases and J by 3 bases, and 20 bases separated the two germline ends. CDR3 length: 18 amino acids. Germline V gene data show CDR1 as MDHEN and CDR2 as SYDVKM. This CDR3 is CASSFNYARGAANEKLFF. Written as DNA, the CDR3 is TGTGCCAGCAGTTTTAACTATGCAAGGGGCGCCGCTAATGAAAAACTGTTTTTT.

This clonotype was counted ten times or more. The chain uses TRBV10-3 and TRBJ2-7; D unclear. Germline V lookup: CDR1 ENHRY, CDR2 SYGVKD. Between the trimmed V and J ends, which lost 6 bases and 0 bases, there was a span of 12 bases. The CDR3 length is 14 residues. The CDR3 region is CAISSTSTSYEQYF. CDR3 bases: TGTGCCATCAGCTCTACAAGTACCTCCTACGAGCAGTACTTC.

J is TRBJ1-5 and V is TRBV12-3 or TRBV12-4, with TRBD1 matching over 10 bases. CDR3 length: 15 amino acids. V lost 6 bases, J lost 5 bases, and 7 bases stayed unmatched. CDR3: CASSPGQGQHQPQHF. As DNA, the CDR3 is TGTGCCAGCAGCCCGGGACAGGGGCAACATCAGCCCCAGCATTTT.

This rearrangement joins TRBV4-2 to TRBJ1-1, with D possibly matching TRBD1 (5 bases). The CDR3 consists of 15 residues. Between the trimmed V and J ends, which lost 0 bases and 6 bases, there was a span of 14 bases. Germline-derived CDR1 and CDR2 are LGHNA and YNFKEQ. CDR3 DNA: TGTGCCAGCAGCCAAGAGGAGGTATGGGGCTCTGAAGCTTTCTTT. Encoded protein: CASSQEEVWGSEAFF.

This sequence joins TRBV9 and TRBJ1-1; D may be TRBD1 (6 bases). V was trimmed by 3 bases and J by 0 bases, leaving 12 bases between them. This CDR3 is built from 15 residues. Per germline, CDR1 SGDLS and CDR2 YYNGEE. The CDR3 coding sequence is TGTGCCAGCAGCGCCCGTACAGGGATGAACACTGAAGCTTTCTTT. Translation gives CASSARTGMNTEAFF.

This clonotype was found many times. This sequence joins TRBV12-3 or TRBV12-4 and TRBJ2-1; 10 bases agree with TRBD2. The CDR3 is 19 amino acids. V lost 2 bases to trimming and J lost 4 bases; unmatched junction nucleotides: 14. The CDR3 loop is CASSLPNSLLAGKYNEQFF. CDR3 in DNA: TGTGCCAGCAGTTTACCCAACAGCCTACTAGCGGGAAAATACAATGAGCAGTTCTTC.

V usage is TRBV29-1 and J usage is TRBJ1-1; a possible D gene is TRBD1 (5 bases). V shed 3 bases and J shed 6 bases, with 8 bases lying between them. This CDR3 has 11 residues. From germline, CDR1 is SQVTM and CDR2 ANQGSEA. CDR3 protein: CSVETTAEAFF. CDR3 DNA: TGCAGCGTTGAGACGACAGCTGAAGCTTTCTTT. Supplemented by reference TRBV29-1 and TRBJ1-1, the full variable domain reads SAVISQKPSRDICQRGTSLTIQCQVDSQVTMMFWYRQQPGQSLTLIATANQGSEATYESGFVIDKFPISRPNLTFSTLTVSNMSPEDSSIYLCSVETTAEAFFGQGTRLTVV.

This clonotype was recorded at least ten times. The V gene is TRBV2, the J gene TRBJ2-7; D not resolved. V was clipped by 10 bases and J by 4 bases, with 11 bases between them. The CDR3 extends over 11 amino acids. Germline V CDR1 and CDR2: SNHLY, FYNNEI. CDR3 bases: TGTGCCAACCGAGGAATTTACGAGCAGTACTTC. Its translation is CANRGIYEQYF.